These 3 T cell receptor beta chains were all obtained from the same sample, sequenced in a study of T cell responses to AZD1222 COVID-19 vaccine. Sequenced by immunoSEQ multiplex PCR; TCRdb stores in-frame clones only, minus some. The repertoire holds some 100,000 clones, 87% seen once, with 15% to 20% in the top ten. Sequenced here: peripheral blood, sampled on day 0 of AZD1222 vaccination. These receptors came from an adult in good health.

This chain links TRBV7-2 with TRBJ1-2; tentatively, D is TRBD1 (6 bases). CDR1 SGHTA and CDR2 FQGNSA come from the germline V gene. The CDR3 sequence is 14 residues long. Trimming shortened V by 7 bases and J by 5 bases, and 17 bases separated the two germline ends. The CDR3 DNA is TGTGCCAGCACCCAAACACAGGGAAAGTATGGCTACACCTTC. Protein: CASTQTQGKYGYTF.

The chain's CDR3 is CASSRSGRSTGELFF. The CDR3 coding sequence is TGTGCCAGTAGTAGAAGCGGGAGAAGCACCGGGGAGCTGTTTTTT. The V gene is TRBV19, the J gene TRBJ2-2; 8 positions agree with TRBD2. CDR1 and CDR2 (germline): LNHDA, SQIVND (reference sequence). Germline trimming cut 4 bases from V and 4 bases from J; bases unmatched to any gene: 5. The CDR3 length is 15 residues.

The V gene is TRBV19, the J gene TRBJ1-3, with D perhaps matching TRBD1 (6 bases). The CDR3 is made up of 14 amino acids. The germline V and J ends were trimmed by 3 bases and 4 bases, with 10 bases remaining between them. Germline CDR1 LNHDA, CDR2 SQIVND (reference sequence). The CDR3 nucleotides are TGTGCCAGTAGTATCAGGGGAGGAGGAAACACCATATATTTT. Translation gives CASSIRGGGNTIYF.